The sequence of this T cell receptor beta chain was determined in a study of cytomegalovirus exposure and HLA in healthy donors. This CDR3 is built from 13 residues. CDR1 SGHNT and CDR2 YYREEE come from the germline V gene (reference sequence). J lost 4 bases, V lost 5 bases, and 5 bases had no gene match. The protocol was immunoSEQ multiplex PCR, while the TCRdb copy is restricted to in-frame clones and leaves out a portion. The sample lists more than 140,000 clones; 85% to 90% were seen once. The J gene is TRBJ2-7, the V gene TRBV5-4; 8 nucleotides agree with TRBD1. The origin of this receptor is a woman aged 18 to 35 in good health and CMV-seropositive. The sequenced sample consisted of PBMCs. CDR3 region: CASSTTGEYEQYF. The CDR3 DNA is TGTGCCAGCAGTACGACAGGGGAGTACGAGCAGTACTTC.